Below, 32 T cell receptor beta chains from the same sample are listed, as sequenced in a study of cytomegalovirus exposure and HLA in healthy donors. Assay: immunoSEQ multiplex PCR; the TCRdb copy retains only in-frame clones and omits some. The sample consists of some 180,000 clones, approximately 86% of them appearing once. Sequencing used PBMCs. These receptors were collected from a man younger than 45 in good health and CMV-seropositive.

This clone was counted a single time. This rearrangement joins TRBV20-1 to TRBJ1-1, with unresolved D. Germline V gene sequence: CDR1 DFQATT, CDR2 SNEGSKA (reference sequence). The CDR3 totals 11 residues. The V end was cut by 0 bases, the J end by 2 bases, with 1 base between. CDR3 sequence: CSARDNTEAFF. CDR3 in DNA: TGCAGTGCTAGAGACAACACTGAAGCTTTCTTT.

This clone appeared a single time. The rearrangement links TRBV2 to TRBJ1-1; D uncertain. Looked up from germline, CDR1 is SNHLY and CDR2 is FYNNEI. Trimming took 3 bases from V and 5 from J, leaving 10 bases between them. The CDR3 loop spans 13 amino acids. CDR3 bases: TGTGCCAGCAGTGACGGCGGTAAGACTGAAGCTTTCTTT. The encoded protein is CASSDGGKTEAFF. The full variable domain, in which reference TRBV2 and TRBJ1-1 provide the parts outside the CDR3, is EPEVTQTPSHQVTQMGQEVILRCVPISNHLYFYWYRQILGQKVEFLVSFYNNEISEKSEIFDDQFSVERPDGSNFTLKIRSTKLEDSAMYFCASSDGGKTEAFFGQGTRLTVV.

This clone appeared a single time. V gene TRBV9 combines with J gene TRBJ1-1; D not resolved. V was shortened by 0 bases and J by 3 bases, with 12 bases between the two germline ends. CDR3 size: 15 residues. Germline loops: CDR1 SGDLS, CDR2 YYNGEE. CDR3: CASSVGPGIHTEAFF. The CDR3 coding sequence is TGTGCCAGCAGCGTAGGTCCCGGCATCCACACTGAAGCTTTCTTT.

The table lists this clone with many counts. Other DNA sequences of this sample code for an identical CDR3. V and J are TRBV14 and TRBJ2-3; maybe TRBD1 (6 bases). The CDR3 loop spans 13 amino acids. V lost 1 base to trimming and J lost 6 bases, with 8 bases between them. Germline values: CDR1 SGHDN, CDR2 FVKESK. The CDR3 bases are TGTGCCAGCAGCCAAGTAAGGGGGGATACGCAGTATTTT. This translates into CASSQVRGDTQYF. Complete variable domain (other parts from reference TRBV14 and TRBJ2-3): EAGVTQFPSHSVIEKGQTVTLRCDPISGHDNLYWYRRVMGKEIKFLLHFVKESKQDESGMPNNRFLAERTGGTYSTLKVQPAELEDSGVYFCASSQVRGDTQYFGPGTRLTVL.

The gene calls are TRBV20-1 and TRBJ1-1, with D possibly being TRBD1 (5 bases). In germline, CDR1 is DFQATT, CDR2 SNEGSKA (reference sequence). Trimming removed 8 bases at V and 1 base at J, with 8 bases between. The CDR3 consists of 11 residues. CDR3 sequence reads: CSTRANTEAFF. The CDR3 DNA follows: TGCAGTACCAGGGCGAACACTGAAGCTTTCTTT.

In its sample, this clone ranks as medium-sized. The V gene is TRBV4-2, the J gene TRBJ2-5, with TRBD2 identical over 8 bases. In germline, CDR1 is LGHNA, CDR2 YNFKEQ. This CDR3 region has 16 residues. V lost 0 bases, J lost 5 bases, and 8 bases stayed unmatched. CDR3 residues: CASSQESGRAGETQYF. CDR3 coding DNA: TGTGCCAGCAGCCAAGAATCCGGGAGGGCCGGGGAGACCCAGTACTTC.

This clone was recorded only once. The chain couples TRBV2 to TRBJ1-3; D gene ambiguous. Germline V gene sequence: CDR1 SNHLY, CDR2 FYNNEI. V was clipped by 4 bases and J by 3 bases, with 13 bases between them. This CDR3 has 15 amino acids. For the CDR3, the DNA is TGTGCCAGCAGTGGAGGAGCGGGTTTTGGAAACACCATATATTTT. Amino acids: CASSGGAGFGNTIYF. Based on the CDR3 plus reference TRBV2 and TRBJ1-3, the full variable domain is EPEVTQTPSHQVTQMGQEVILRCVPISNHLYFYWYRQILGQKVEFLVSFYNNEISEKSEIFDDQFSVERPDGSNFTLKIRSTKLEDSAMYFCASSGGAGFGNTIYFGEGSWLTVV.

The chain carries TRBV28 and TRBJ2-1; 9 bases are shared with TRBD2. The germline V gene has CDR1 MDHEN and CDR2 SYDVKM. V dropped 6 bases and J dropped 3; count of bases not matched to a gene: 18. The CDR3 contains 19 residues. The CDR3: CASSWAGTSQIKFYNEQFF. The CDR3 DNA reads TGTGCCAGCAGCTGGGCCGGGACTAGCCAGATAAAGTTCTACAATGAGCAGTTCTTC.

This clone was seen a few times. The rearrangement joins TRBV11-2 to TRBJ1-5; the D is unclear. CDR1 SGHAT and CDR2 FQNNGV come from the germline V gene. CDR3 length: 15 residues. V dropped 1 base and J dropped 4 bases, with 11 bases sitting between them. The CDR3 here is CASSLANSLNQPQHF. The CDR3 nucleotides read TGTGCCAGCAGCTTAGCGAACTCGTTAAATCAGCCCCAGCATTTT.

The DNA of the CDR3 is TGCGCCAGCAGCAACCGCCGGGCGTCTGGGGCCAACGTCCTGACTTTC. It encodes CASSNRRASGANVLTF. The chain recombines TRBV4-1 with TRBJ2-6; D not resolved. The CDR3 spans 16 residues. Germline V lookup: CDR1 MGHRA, CDR2 YSYEKL. Deletions cut 5 bases from V and 1 base from J, with 12 bases between.

J is TRBJ2-7 and V is TRBV6-5; 11 bases align to TRBD1. After removal of 6 bases from V and 7 bases from J, the junction contained 8 bases not matched to a gene. Germline-derived CDR1 and CDR2 are MNHEY and SVGAGI. This CDR3 has 14 residues. The CDR3 nucleotides are TGTGCCAGCAGGCCCCCGGGACAGGGGGGTGAGCAGTACTTC. It translates to CASRPPGQGGEQYF.

The rearrangement links TRBV7-9 to TRBJ2-3, with 10 positions matching TRBD1. Germline CDR1 is SEHNR and CDR2 is FQNEAQ (reference sequence). The CDR3 is 16 residues long. Trimming cost V 5 bases and J 5 bases; bases outside gene matches: 10. CDR3 amino acids: CASSGKGQGVGDTQYF. The CDR3 region has the DNA TGTGCCAGCAGCGGGAAAGGACAGGGGGTCGGAGATACGCAGTATTTT.

The rearrangement joins TRBV7-9 to TRBJ2-5; D remains ambiguous. Looked up from germline, CDR1 is SEHNR and CDR2 is FQNEAQ (reference sequence). V was pared by 2 bases and J by 2 bases, with 6 bases between. This CDR3 region has 13 residues. The CDR3 loop reads CASSLIQQETQYF. CDR3 in DNA: TGTGCCAGCAGCTTAATACAGCAAGAGACCCAGTACTTC.

The genes are TRBV29-1 and TRBJ2-3; D unclear. CDR1 is SQVTM and CDR2 is ANQGSEA in the germline V gene. V lost 7 bases and J 4 bases, leaving 6 bases between the germline ends. The CDR3 contains 10 residues. The CDR3 DNA reads TGCAGCGATTGGGCAGATACGCAGTATTTT. This codes for CSDWADTQYF.

The chain couples TRBV27 to TRBJ2-1; D gene uncertain. Germline V gene sequence: CDR1 MNHEY, CDR2 SMNVEV (reference sequence). The V gene lost 3 bases and the J gene lost 6 bases, with 18 bases spanning the gap. The CDR3 has 16 residues. CDR3 sequence (DNA): TGTGCCAGCAGTTTGGTCACCCCAGCAGGACCCAATGAGCAGTTCTTC. Translation gives CASSLVTPAGPNEQFF.

This clone showed up just once. The chain links TRBV5-6 to TRBJ2-2; D possibly corresponds to TRBD2 (6 bases). Germline CDR1 reads SGHDT; CDR2 reads YYEEEE. CDR3 length: 13 amino acids. Trimming took 1 base from V and 6 from J, leaving 7 bases between them. The CDR3 nucleotides read TGTGCCAGCAGCTTGTCGGGAGCCGGGGAGCTGTTTTTT. Residues: CASSLSGAGELFF.

The rearrangement joins TRBV2 to TRBJ2-7, with TRBD1 matching over 9 bases. The CDR3 is 15 amino acids. Trimming at V came to 5 bases and at J to 4 bases, leaving 9 bases not matched to a gene. Germline-derived CDR1 and CDR2 are SNHLY and FYNNEI. CDR3 amino acids: CASSPSTGTGYEQYF. The CDR3 DNA reads TGTGCCAGCAGTCCTTCAACCGGGACAGGGTACGAGCAGTACTTC. Combining the CDR3 with reference TRBV2 and TRBJ2-7 gives the whole variable domain EPEVTQTPSHQVTQMGQEVILRCVPISNHLYFYWYRQILGQKVEFLVSFYNNEISEKSEIFDDQFSVERPDGSNFTLKIRSTKLEDSAMYFCASSPSTGTGYEQYFGPGTRLTVT.

The rearrangement links TRBV4-1 to TRBJ2-1; the D call may be TRBD1 or TRBD2 (5 bases each). V lost 1 base and J 6 bases, leaving 22 bases between the germline ends. Germline CDR1 reads MGHRA; CDR2 reads YSYEKL. The CDR3 consists of 18 residues. For the CDR3, the DNA is TGCGCCAGCAGCCAAGTGTCCTGGGGGAGCGGAAGTGGCAATGAGCAGTTCTTC. Encoded protein: CASSQVSWGSGSGNEQFF.

This clone was picked up one time. The rearrangement uses TRBV28 and TRBJ2-3; the D gene could be TRBD1 or TRBD2 (5 bases each). Germline V lookup: CDR1 MDHEN, CDR2 SYDVKM. This CDR3 region has 13 residues. V lost 5 bases and J 5 bases, leaving 11 bases between the germline ends. For the CDR3, the DNA is TGTGCCAGCAGTATGGGGGTTGGAGATACGCAGTATTTT. Translated: CASSMGVGDTQYF.

The chain recombines TRBV13 with TRBJ1-1; D ambiguous. There are 12 residues in the CDR3. Germline CDR1 and CDR2: PRHDT and FYEKMQ (reference sequence). The germline V and J ends were trimmed by 2 bases and 6 bases, with 7 bases remaining between them. Written as DNA, the CDR3 is TGTGCCAGCAGCTTACGGTGGGCTGAAGCTTTCTTT. Residues: CASSLRWAEAFF.

The chain is built from TRBV5-6 and TRBJ1-1, with D possibly TRBD1 on 5 matching bases. The CDR3 sequence is 13 residues long. The germline CDR1 and CDR2 sequences are SGHDT and YYEEEE. V dropped 1 base and J dropped 5 bases, with 9 bases sitting between them. The CDR3 reads CASSLLGTTEAFF. For the CDR3, the DNA is TGTGCCAGCAGCTTGTTAGGGACTACTGAAGCTTTCTTT.

The DNA for the CDR3 is TGTGCCAGCAGCCCGGGGAAGGCGGCTTCACCCCTCCACTTT. This encodes CASSPGKAASPLHF. The chain links TRBV11-2 to TRBJ1-6; D gene uncertain. Trimming removed 5 bases from V and 9 bases from J, with 14 bases in between. The CDR3 loop spans 14 amino acids. The germline V gene encodes CDR1 SGHAT and CDR2 FQNNGV.

The CDR3 protein is CASSLRDSGNTIYF. The DNA for the CDR3 is TGTGCCAGCAGTTTACGAGACTCTGGAAACACCATATATTTT. The chain links TRBV27 to TRBJ1-3; D call uncertain. The CDR3 has 14 residues. Germline V gene sequence: CDR1 MNHEY, CDR2 SMNVEV (reference sequence). V was trimmed by 2 bases and J by 0 bases, leaving 5 bases between them.

The gene calls are TRBV29-1 and TRBJ2-3; D may be TRBD1 or TRBD2 (9 bases each). The germline CDR1 and CDR2 sequences are SQVTM and ANQGSEA. This CDR3 has 19 amino acids. V was clipped by 4 bases and J by 2 bases, with 28 bases between them. The CDR3 DNA reads TGCAGCGTTGTAGGGTGGACAGGGGTAGCGGGGGCACTCACAGATACGCAGTATTTT. Translated: CSVVGWTGVAGALTDTQYF.

This chain links TRBV6-5 with TRBJ2-6; D not certain. In germline, CDR1 is MNHEY, CDR2 SVGAGI. V was cut by 10 bases and J by 7 bases, with 14 bases left in between. This CDR3 is built from 13 residues. The CDR3 region has the DNA TGTGCCACCAACACACTCTCCGCCAACGTCCTGACTTTC. This sequence encodes CATNTLSANVLTF.

This rearrangement joins TRBV30 to TRBJ2-5, with D perhaps matching TRBD1 or TRBD2 (6 bases each). Between the trimmed V and J ends, which lost 4 bases and 7 bases, there was a span of 16 bases. This CDR3 region has 13 residues. Germline V gives CDR1 GTSNPN, CDR2 SVGIG (reference sequence). CDR3 amino acids: CAWNGGDGGTQYF. In DNA, the CDR3 is TGTGCCTGGAACGGGGGCGACGGGGGGACCCAGTACTTC.

The CDR3 reads CASSETGSNTIYF. In nucleotides, the CDR3 is TGTGCCAGCAGTGAGACAGGCTCAAACACCATATATTTT. This chain uses TRBV6-5 with TRBJ1-3; maybe TRBD1 (6 bases). V was clipped by 5 bases and J by 6 bases, with 11 bases between them. There are 13 residues in the CDR3. Germline values: CDR1 MNHEY, CDR2 SVGAGI.

The chain couples TRBV7-9 to TRBJ2-7, with 7 positions matching TRBD2. Germline CDR1 is SEHNR and CDR2 is FQNEAQ (reference sequence). The CDR3 runs 12 residues. Losses at the gene ends were 5 bases for V and 7 bases for J; bases not matched to a gene: 5. CDR3 bases: TGTGCCAGCAGCCCCCCGGGGGGTGAGCAGTACTTC. Amino acid sequence: CASSPPGGEQYF.

This clone was counted once. The rearrangement uses TRBV30 and TRBJ1-5; 9 positions agree with TRBD1. In germline, CDR1 is GTSNPN, CDR2 SVGIG (reference sequence). CDR3 size: 14 residues. The J segment lost 6 bases and the V segment lost 4 bases, leaving 7 bases of the junction unmatched. This CDR3 reads CAWTSGTGSQPQHF. CDR3 nucleotide sequence: TGTGCCTGGACCTCTGGGACAGGGAGTCAGCCCCAGCATTTT.

The chain couples TRBV7-3 to TRBJ2-7; D gene uncertain. V lost 0 bases to trimming and J lost 4 bases, with 16 bases between them. The V gene's germline CDR1 is SGHTA and CDR2 FQGTGA. The CDR3 covers 16 residues. CDR3 sequence (DNA): TGTGCCAGCAGCTTAACGTGGGCAGACCGACCATACGAGCAGTACTTC. It encodes CASSLTWADRPYEQYF.

J is TRBJ2-5 and V is TRBV7-9; D remains unclear. Trimming removed 2 bases from V and 5 bases from J, with 6 bases in between. The V gene's germline CDR1 is SEHNR and CDR2 FQNEAQ (reference sequence). This CDR3 has 12 residues. CDR3 sequence: CASSLIGETQYF. DNA of the CDR3: TGTGCCAGCAGCTTAATCGGGGAGACCCAGTACTTC. Drawing the rest from reference TRBV7-9 and TRBJ2-5, the complete variable domain is DTGVSQNPRHKITKRGQNVTFRCDPISEHNRLYWYRQTLGQGPEFLTYFQNEAQLEKSRLLSDRFSAERPKGSFSTLEIQRTEQGDSAMYLCASSLIGETQYFGPGTRLLVL.

This clone appeared a single time. The rearrangement joins TRBV11-3 to TRBJ2-5, with 8 positions matching TRBD2. The CDR3 extends over 15 amino acids. Germline loops: CDR1 SGHNT, CDR2 YENEEA. Losses at the gene ends were 7 bases for V and 4 bases for J; bases not matched to a gene: 11. Here the CDR3 reads CASKGFLAGRETQYF. As DNA, the CDR3 is TGTGCCAGCAAGGGGTTCCTAGCGGGTAGAGAGACCCAGTACTTC.